What follows are 4 T cell receptor beta chains derived from one specimen sequenced in a study of CD8+ T cells in alopecia areata. RNA extraction and reverse transcription yielded cDNA as sequencing template. Data came from immunoSEQ multiplex PCR; TCRdb stores just in-frame clones and leaves some out. The sample consists of 55,000 to 70,000 clones, 45% to 55% of them appearing once. Sequenced here: CD8+ T cells sorted from blood, sampled at week 0. The receptors here all came from a human donor with alopecia areata.

The chain is built from TRBV4-1 and TRBJ1-2; 8 bases are shared with TRBD1. The CDR3 loop spans 16 amino acids. Germline-derived CDR1 and CDR2 are MGHRA and YSYEKL. The V segment lost 4 bases and the J segment 0 bases; nucleotides outside the gene matches: 7. CDR3 amino acids: CASSLTQGAPNYGYTF. CDR3 coding DNA: TGCGCCAGCAGCCTAACTCAGGGGGCGCCTAACTATGGCTACACCTTC.

This clone came up a few times. The CDR3, as DNA: TGTGCCTGGAGCGGGAGAAACACCGGGGAGCTGTTTTTT. As protein: CAWSGRNTGELFF. The J gene is TRBJ2-2, the V gene TRBV30; D may be TRBD2 (6 bases). Germline values: CDR1 GTSNPN, CDR2 SVGIG (reference sequence). V lost 3 bases and J 2 bases, leaving 7 bases between the germline ends. This CDR3 has 13 residues.

The V gene is TRBV30, the J gene TRBJ2-7; possible D gene TRBD2, 7 bases. V was clipped by 4 bases and J by 5 bases, with 15 bases between them. Looked up from germline, CDR1 is GTSNPN and CDR2 is SVGIG (reference sequence). CDR3 length: 13 amino acids. This chain's CDR3 is CAWTLGGAHEQYF. CDR3 nucleotide sequence: TGTGCCTGGACCCTGGGGGGGGCCCACGAGCAGTACTTC. Looking up the rest from reference TRBV30 and TRBJ2-7 gives the full variable domain: SQTIHQWPATLVQPVGSPLSLECTVEGTSNPNLYWYRQAAGRGLQLLFYSVGIGQISSEVPQNLSASRPQDRQFILSSKKLLLSDSGFYLCAWTLGGAHEQYFGPGTRLTVT.

The V gene is TRBV25-1, the J gene TRBJ1-1, with TRBD1 identical over 9 bases. The CDR3 runs 13 residues. V was clipped by 3 bases and J by 5 bases; unmatched bases: 1. CDR1 is MGHDK and CDR2 is SYGVNS in the germline V gene. The CDR3 DNA is TGTGCCAGCAGTGAGACAGGGGGGACTGAAGCTTTCTTT. Translating it yields CASSETGGTEAFF.